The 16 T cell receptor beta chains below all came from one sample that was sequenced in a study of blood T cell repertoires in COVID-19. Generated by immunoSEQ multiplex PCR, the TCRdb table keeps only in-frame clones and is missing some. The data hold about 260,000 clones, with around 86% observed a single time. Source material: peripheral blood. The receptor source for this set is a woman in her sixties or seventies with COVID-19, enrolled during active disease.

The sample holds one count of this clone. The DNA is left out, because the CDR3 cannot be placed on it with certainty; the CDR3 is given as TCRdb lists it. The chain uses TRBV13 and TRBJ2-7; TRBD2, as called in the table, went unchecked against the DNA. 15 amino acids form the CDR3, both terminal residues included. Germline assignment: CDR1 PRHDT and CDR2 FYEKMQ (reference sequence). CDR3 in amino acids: CASSFGPGGRYEQYF.

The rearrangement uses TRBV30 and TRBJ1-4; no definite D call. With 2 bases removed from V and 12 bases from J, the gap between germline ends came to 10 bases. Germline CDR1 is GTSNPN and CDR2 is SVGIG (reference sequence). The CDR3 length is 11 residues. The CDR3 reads CAWSSLRELFF. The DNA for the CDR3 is TGTGCCTGGAGTTCCCTTCGGGAACTGTTTTTT. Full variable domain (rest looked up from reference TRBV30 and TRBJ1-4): SQTIHQWPATLVQPVGSPLSLECTVEGTSNPNLYWYRQAAGRGLQLLFYSVGIGQISSEVPQNLSASRPQDRQFILSSKKLLLSDSGFYLCAWSSLRELFFGSGTQLSVL.

The CDR3 coding sequence is TGCAGCGCATCCGGGAGAGGAACAGATACGCAGTATTTT. Translating gives CSASGRGTDTQYF. The chain employs TRBV29-1 and TRBJ2-3; D might be TRBD2 (6 bases). CDR1 and CDR2 (germline): SQVTM, ANQGSEA. This CDR3 has 13 amino acids. The V end was cut by 7 bases, the J end by 3 bases, with 14 bases between.

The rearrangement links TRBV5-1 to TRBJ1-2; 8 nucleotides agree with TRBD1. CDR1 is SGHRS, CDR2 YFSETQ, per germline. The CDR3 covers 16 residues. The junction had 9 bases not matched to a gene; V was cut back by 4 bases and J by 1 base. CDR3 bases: TGCGCCAGCAGCGCTAACCTCGGACAGGGTAACTATGGCTACACCTTC. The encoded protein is CASSANLGQGNYGYTF. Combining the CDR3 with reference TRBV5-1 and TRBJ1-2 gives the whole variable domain KAGVTQTPRYLIKTRGQQVTLSCSPISGHRSVSWYQQTPGQGLQFLFEYFSETQRNKGNFPGRFSGRQFSNSRSEMNVSTLELGDSALYLCASSANLGQGNYGYTFGSGTRLTVV.

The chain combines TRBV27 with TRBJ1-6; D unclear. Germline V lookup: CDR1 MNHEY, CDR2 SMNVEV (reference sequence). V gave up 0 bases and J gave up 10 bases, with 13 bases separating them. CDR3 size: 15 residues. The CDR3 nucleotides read TGTGCCAGCAGTTTATCGGGGATCGGAGGGTCACCCCTCCACTTT. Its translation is CASSLSGIGGSPLHF.

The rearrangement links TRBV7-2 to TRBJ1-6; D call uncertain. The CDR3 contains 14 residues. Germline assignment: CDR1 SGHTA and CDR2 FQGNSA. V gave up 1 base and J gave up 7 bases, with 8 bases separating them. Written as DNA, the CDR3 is TGTGCCAGCAGCTTAGTTAATCCCAATTCACCCCTCCACTTT. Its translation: CASSLVNPNSPLHF.

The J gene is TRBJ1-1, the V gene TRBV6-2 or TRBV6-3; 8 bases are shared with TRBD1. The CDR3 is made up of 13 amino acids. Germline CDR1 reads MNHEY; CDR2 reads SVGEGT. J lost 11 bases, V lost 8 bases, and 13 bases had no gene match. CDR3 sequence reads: CASRLNQGARAFF. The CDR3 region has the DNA TGTGCCAGCCGCCTTAATCAGGGGGCTAGGGCTTTCTTT.

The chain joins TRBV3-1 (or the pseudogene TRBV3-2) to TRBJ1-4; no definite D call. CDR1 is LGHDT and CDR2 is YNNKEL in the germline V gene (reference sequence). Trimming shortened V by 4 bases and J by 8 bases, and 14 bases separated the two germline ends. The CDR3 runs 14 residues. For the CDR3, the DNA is TGTGCCAGCAGCCGTCCAGGAGGTTCAGAAAAACTGTTTTTT. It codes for CASSRPGGSEKLFF.

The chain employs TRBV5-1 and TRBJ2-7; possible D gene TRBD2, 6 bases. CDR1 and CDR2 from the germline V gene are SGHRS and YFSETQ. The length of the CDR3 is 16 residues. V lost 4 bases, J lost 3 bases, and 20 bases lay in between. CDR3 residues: CASSPRGSGFGYEQYF. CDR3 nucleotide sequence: TGCGCCAGCAGCCCCCGGGGGAGTGGATTCGGCTACGAGCAGTACTTC.

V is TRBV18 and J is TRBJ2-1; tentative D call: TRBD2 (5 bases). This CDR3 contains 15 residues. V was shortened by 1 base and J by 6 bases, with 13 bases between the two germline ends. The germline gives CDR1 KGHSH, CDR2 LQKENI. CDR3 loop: CASSPRSGRPNEQFF. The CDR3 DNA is TGTGCCAGCTCACCACGGTCGGGAAGGCCCAATGAGCAGTTCTTC.

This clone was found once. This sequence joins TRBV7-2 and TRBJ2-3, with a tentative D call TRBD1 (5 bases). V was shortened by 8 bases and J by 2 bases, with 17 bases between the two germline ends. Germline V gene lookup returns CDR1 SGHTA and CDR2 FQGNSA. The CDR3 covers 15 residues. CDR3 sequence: CASGAWGPPTDTQYF. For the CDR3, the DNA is TGTGCCAGCGGGGCTTGGGGCCCACCCACAGATACGCAGTATTTT.

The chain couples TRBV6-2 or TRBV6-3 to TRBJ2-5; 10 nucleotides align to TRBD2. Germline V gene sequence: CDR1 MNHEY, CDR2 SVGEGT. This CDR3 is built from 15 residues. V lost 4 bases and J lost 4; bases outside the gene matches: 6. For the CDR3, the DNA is TGTGCCAGCAGTTCAACAGCGGGAGGGGCAGAGACCCAGTACTTC. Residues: CASSSTAGGAETQYF.

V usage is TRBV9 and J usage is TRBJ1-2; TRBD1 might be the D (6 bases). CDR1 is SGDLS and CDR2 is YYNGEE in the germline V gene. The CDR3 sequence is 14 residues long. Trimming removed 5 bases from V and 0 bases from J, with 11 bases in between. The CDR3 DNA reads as TGTGCCAGCAGTGCCAGACAGGCTAACTATGGCTACACCTTC. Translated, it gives CASSARQANYGYTF.

The CDR3 DNA reads TGCGCCAGCAGCCGATATAGTGGCGGGAGCGACACCTACGAGCAGTACTTC. Residues: CASSRYSGGSDTYEQYF. The chain has TRBV4-1 and TRBJ2-7; 7 bases align to TRBD2. Looked up from germline, CDR1 is MGHRA and CDR2 is YSYEKL. Trimming removed 4 bases from V and 2 bases from J; junction bases left unmatched: 14. The CDR3 covers 17 residues.

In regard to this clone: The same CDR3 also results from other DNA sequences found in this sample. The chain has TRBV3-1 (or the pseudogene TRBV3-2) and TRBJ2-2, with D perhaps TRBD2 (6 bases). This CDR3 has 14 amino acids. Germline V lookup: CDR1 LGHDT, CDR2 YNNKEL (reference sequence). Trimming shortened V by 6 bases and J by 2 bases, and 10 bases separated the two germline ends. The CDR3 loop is CASRTGLNTGELFF. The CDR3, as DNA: TGTGCCAGCAGAACGGGACTCAACACCGGGGAGCTGTTTTTT.

Here the CDR3 DNA reads TGTGCCACCAAAACCGGGACTAGCGCCACCGGGGAGCTGTTTTTT. This sequence encodes CATKTGTSATGELFF. The rearrangement joins TRBV28 to TRBJ2-2; 10 bases are a match to TRBD2. The germline CDR1 and CDR2 sequences are MDHEN and SYDVKM. Germline trimming cut 10 bases from V and 4 bases from J; bases unmatched to any gene: 9. The length of the CDR3 is 15 residues.